The 13 T cell receptor beta chains in this list originate from one sample, sequenced in a study of shared clonotypes between healthy human individuals. Some clones are missing from TCRdb's copy, which holds only in-frame ones; the method was immunoSEQ multiplex PCR. The sample includes fewer than 130,000 clones, about 67% of them seen just once. The sample was memory CD8+ T cells sorted from blood. The sample's subset: CD45RO+ cells pooled with CCR7-negative TemRA cells. The receptors here all came from a woman between 25 and 40 years old in good health.

The rearrangement links TRBV5-1 to TRBJ2-1; TRBD2 matches 9 bases. The CDR3 extends over 15 amino acids. CDR1 is SGHRS, CDR2 YFSETQ, per germline. V dropped 2 bases and J dropped 6; count of bases not matched to a gene: 6. The CDR3 coding sequence is TGCGCCAGCAGCTTTGGCGGGAGGGTGGGCAATGAGCAGTTCTTC. As protein: CASSFGGRVGNEQFF.

The chain joins TRBV9 to TRBJ2-1; the D is unclear. There are 15 residues in the CDR3. Germline CDR1 SGDLS, CDR2 YYNGEE. With 4 bases removed from V and 4 bases from J, the gap between germline ends came to 15 bases. The CDR3 DNA reads TGTGCCAGCAGCCCGGCCGGGCCAGCATACAATGAGCAGTTCTTC. Amino acid sequence: CASSPAGPAYNEQFF.

This clone was seen a handful of times. The rearrangement uses TRBV11-2 and TRBJ2-3; a possible D gene is TRBD2 (5 bases). There are 15 residues in the CDR3. With 5 bases removed from V and 8 bases from J, the gap between germline ends came to 20 bases. Looked up from germline, CDR1 is SGHAT and CDR2 is FQNNGV. CDR3 sequence reads: CASSPLAGGLTTQYF. In DNA, the CDR3 is TGTGCCAGCAGCCCTCTTGCGGGTGGGCTAACTACGCAGTATTTT.

This clone was recorded a few times. This rearrangement joins TRBV9 to TRBJ2-7, with D possibly matching TRBD2 (6 bases). This CDR3 is 14 amino acids long. Germline V gene sequence: CDR1 SGDLS, CDR2 YYNGEE. Trimming cost V 2 bases and J 6 bases, with 15 bases left between them. This CDR3 is CASSVGGLPLEQYF. The CDR3 bases are TGTGCCAGCAGCGTGGGAGGACTCCCTCTCGAGCAGTACTTC.

The V call is TRBV27, the J call TRBJ1-1, with unresolved D. Per germline, CDR1 MNHEY and CDR2 SMNVEV (reference sequence). The ends were cut back, 6 bases at V and 1 base at J, with 12 bases in the middle. The CDR3 consists of 14 residues. DNA for the CDR3: TGTGCCAGCAGCACCGCCGTAACGAACACTGAAGCTTTCTTT. As protein: CASSTAVTNTEAFF.

The chain uses TRBV9 and TRBJ1-1; D is possibly TRBD1 (6 bases). This CDR3 has 15 amino acids. Deletions cut 2 bases from V and 0 bases from J, with 11 bases between. From germline, CDR1 is SGDLS and CDR2 YYNGEE. The CDR3: CASSVGQLLNTEAFF. DNA for the CDR3: TGTGCCAGCAGCGTCGGACAGTTACTGAACACTGAAGCTTTCTTT.

This chain links TRBV25-1 with TRBJ2-5, with D maybe TRBD1 (5 bases). Trimming left V 4 bases short and J 2 bases short, with 11 bases between. Germline values: CDR1 MGHDK, CDR2 SYGVNS. The CDR3 contains 14 residues. The CDR3 loop reads CASSARTSQETQYF. In DNA, the CDR3 is TGTGCCAGCAGTGCCCGGACAAGTCAAGAGACCCAGTACTTC.

This chain connects TRBV7-9 to TRBJ1-1, with a possible D match to TRBD1 (6 bases). The V end was cut by 5 bases, the J end by 4 bases, with 14 bases between. The germline CDR1 and CDR2 sequences are SEHNR and FQNEAQ (reference sequence). The CDR3 extends over 14 amino acids. CDR3 nucleotides: TGTGCCAGCAGCCCAGGGACATCTGCCACTGAAGCTTTCTTT. It is translated as CASSPGTSATEAFF. The variable domain in full, with the rest retrieved from reference TRBV7-9 and TRBJ1-1, is DTGVSQNPRHKITKRGQNVTFRCDPISEHNRLYWYRQTLGQGPEFLTYFQNEAQLEKSRLLSDRFSAERPKGSFSTLEIQRTEQGDSAMYLCASSPGTSATEAFFGQGTRLTVV.

This clone appeared a few times. J is TRBJ1-5 and V is TRBV27; the D gene is possibly TRBD1 (5 bases). V lost 3 bases to trimming and J lost 4 bases, with 13 bases between them. Germline V gives CDR1 MNHEY, CDR2 SMNVEV (reference sequence). The CDR3 consists of 15 residues. CDR3 region: CASSFWLGVNQPQHF. CDR3 nucleotide sequence: TGTGCCAGCAGTTTCTGGTTGGGGGTAAATCAGCCCCAGCATTTT.

This clone has at least ten counts. V and J are TRBV2 and TRBJ1-1, with a tentative D call TRBD1 (6 bases). Trimming cost V 7 bases and J 6 bases, with 15 bases left between them. This CDR3 is built from 13 residues. From germline, CDR1 is SNHLY and CDR2 FYNNEI. CDR3 loop: CASTGGAVPEAFF. CDR3 DNA: TGTGCCAGCACGGGGGGCGCAGTCCCTGAAGCTTTCTTT.

This clone was counted a few times. The CDR3, as DNA: TGTGCCACCCGGTTGTCCGGGGGCACTGAAGCTTTCTTT. Translating gives CATRLSGGTEAFF. The chain recombines TRBV6-5 with TRBJ1-1; TRBD1 might be the D (5 bases). CDR3 size: 13 residues. The germline CDR1 and CDR2 sequences are MNHEY and SVGAGI. Between the trimmed V and J ends, which lost 10 bases and 4 bases, there was a span of 16 bases.

The table lists this clone with a few counts. The same CDR3 also results from other DNA sequences found in this sample. This rearrangement joins TRBV2 to TRBJ1-5; D may be TRBD1 (5 bases). Trimming left V 7 bases short and J 0 bases short, with 16 bases between. CDR3 size: 16 residues. From germline, CDR1 is SNHLY and CDR2 FYNNEI. This CDR3 is CASNRAGDHSNQPQHF. The CDR3 DNA follows: TGTGCCAGCAACCGAGCGGGGGACCATAGCAATCAGCCCCAGCATTTT.

The chain carries TRBV7-6 and TRBJ2-1; 13 nucleotides match TRBD2. Germline CDR1 and CDR2: SGHVS and FNYEAQ. V was pared by 3 bases and J by 4 bases, with 3 bases of the junction left unmatched. There are 16 residues in the CDR3. The CDR3 is CASSLGTSGTYNEQFF. CDR3 bases: TGTGCCAGCAGCTTGGGGACTAGCGGGACTTACAATGAGCAGTTCTTC. The full variable domain, completed using reference TRBV7-6 and TRBJ2-1, is GAGVSQSPRYKVTKRGQDVALRCDPISGHVSLYWYRQALGQGPEFLTYFNYEAQQDKSGLPNDRFSAERPEGSISTLTIQRTEQRDSAMYRCASSLGTSGTYNEQFFGPGTRLTVL.